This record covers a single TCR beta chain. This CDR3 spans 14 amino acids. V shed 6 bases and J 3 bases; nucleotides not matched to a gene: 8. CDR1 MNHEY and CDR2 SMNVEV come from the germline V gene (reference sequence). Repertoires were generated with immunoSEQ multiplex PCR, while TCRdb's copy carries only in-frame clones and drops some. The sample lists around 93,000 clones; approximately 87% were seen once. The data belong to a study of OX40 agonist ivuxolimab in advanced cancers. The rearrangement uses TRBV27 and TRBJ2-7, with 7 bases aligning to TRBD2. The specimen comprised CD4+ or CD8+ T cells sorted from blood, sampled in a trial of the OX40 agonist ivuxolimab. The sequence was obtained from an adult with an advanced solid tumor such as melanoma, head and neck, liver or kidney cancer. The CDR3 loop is CASRGGRGVYEQYF. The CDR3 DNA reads TGTGCCAGCAGAGGAGGACGGGGGGTCTACGAGCAGTACTTC.